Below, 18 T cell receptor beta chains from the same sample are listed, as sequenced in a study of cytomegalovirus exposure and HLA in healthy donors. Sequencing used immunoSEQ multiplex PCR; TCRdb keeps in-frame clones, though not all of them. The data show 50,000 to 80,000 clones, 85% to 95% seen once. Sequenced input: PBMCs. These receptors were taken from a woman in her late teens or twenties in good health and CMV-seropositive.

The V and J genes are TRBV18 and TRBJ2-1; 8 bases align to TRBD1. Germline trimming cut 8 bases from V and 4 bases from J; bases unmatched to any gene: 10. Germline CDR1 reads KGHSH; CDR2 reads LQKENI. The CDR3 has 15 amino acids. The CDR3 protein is CASPSGQGGYNEQFF. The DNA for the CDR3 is TGTGCCAGCCCCAGTGGACAGGGTGGTTACAATGAGCAGTTCTTC.

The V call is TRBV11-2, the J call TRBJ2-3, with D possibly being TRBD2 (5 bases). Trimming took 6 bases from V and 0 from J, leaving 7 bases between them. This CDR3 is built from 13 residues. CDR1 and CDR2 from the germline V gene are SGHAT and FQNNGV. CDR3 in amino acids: CASRAGSTDTQYF. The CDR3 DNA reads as TGTGCCAGCAGGGCGGGCAGCACAGATACGCAGTATTTT. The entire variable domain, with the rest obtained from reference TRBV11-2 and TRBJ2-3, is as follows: EAGVAQSPRYKIIEKRQSVAFWCNPISGHATLYWYQQILGQGPKLLIQFQNNGVVDDSQLPKDRFSAERLKGVDSTLKIQPAKLEDSAVYLCASRAGSTDTQYFGPGTRLTVL.

DNA for the CDR3: TGCAGTGCTCGGGGACTCCACACCTTC. It is translated as CSARGLHTF. The V call is TRBV20-1, the J call TRBJ1-2, with D possibly TRBD1 on 5 matching bases. This CDR3 is 9 amino acids long. The V and J ends lost 5 bases and 12 bases respectively, with 10 bases between them. CDR1 and CDR2 from the germline V gene are DFQATT and SNEGSKA (reference sequence).

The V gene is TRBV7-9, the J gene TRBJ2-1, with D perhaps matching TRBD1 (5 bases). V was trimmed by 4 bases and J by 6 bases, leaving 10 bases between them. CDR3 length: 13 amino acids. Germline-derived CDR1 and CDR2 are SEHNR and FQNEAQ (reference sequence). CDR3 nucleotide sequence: TGTGCCAGCAGCTCGAGACAGCTCAATGAGCAGTTCTTC. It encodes CASSSRQLNEQFF.

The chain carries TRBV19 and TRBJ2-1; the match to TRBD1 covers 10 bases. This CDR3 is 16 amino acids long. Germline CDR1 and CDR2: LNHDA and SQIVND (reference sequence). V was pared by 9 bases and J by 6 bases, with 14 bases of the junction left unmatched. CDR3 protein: CASNAPGQGLGNEQFF. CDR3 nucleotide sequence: TGTGCCAGCAACGCCCCGGGACAGGGGCTGGGCAATGAGCAGTTCTTC.

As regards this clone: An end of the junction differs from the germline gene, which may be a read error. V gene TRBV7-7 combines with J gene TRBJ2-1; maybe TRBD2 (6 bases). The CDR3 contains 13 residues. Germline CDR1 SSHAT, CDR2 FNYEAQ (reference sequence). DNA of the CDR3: TGTGCTAGCAGCGGCCGGCCGGAGGGTGAGCAGTTCTTC. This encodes CASSGRPEGEQFF.

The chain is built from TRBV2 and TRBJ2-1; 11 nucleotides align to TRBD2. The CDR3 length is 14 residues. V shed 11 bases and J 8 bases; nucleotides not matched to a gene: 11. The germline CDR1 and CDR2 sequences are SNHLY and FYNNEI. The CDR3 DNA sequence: TGTGCCGACCGCGCGGCTAGCGGGAGGCATGAGCAGTTCTTC. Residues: CADRAASGRHEQFF.

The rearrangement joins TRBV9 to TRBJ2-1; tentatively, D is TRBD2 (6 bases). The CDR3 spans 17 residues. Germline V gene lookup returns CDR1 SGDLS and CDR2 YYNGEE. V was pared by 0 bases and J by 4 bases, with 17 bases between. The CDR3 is CASSVDRRAGLYNEQFF. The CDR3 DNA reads TGTGCCAGCAGCGTAGATCGGCGGGCGGGATTATACAATGAGCAGTTCTTC.

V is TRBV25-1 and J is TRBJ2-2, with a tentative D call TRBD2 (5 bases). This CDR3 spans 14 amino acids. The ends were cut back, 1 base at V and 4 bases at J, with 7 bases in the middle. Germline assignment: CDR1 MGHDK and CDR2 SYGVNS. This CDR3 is CASSESGSTGELFF. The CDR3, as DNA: TGTGCCAGCAGTGAATCGGGGAGCACCGGGGAGCTGTTTTTT.

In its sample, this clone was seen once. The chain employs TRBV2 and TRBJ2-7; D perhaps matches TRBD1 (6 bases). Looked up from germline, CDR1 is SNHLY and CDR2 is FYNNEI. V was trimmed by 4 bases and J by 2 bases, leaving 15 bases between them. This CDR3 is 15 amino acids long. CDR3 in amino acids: CASSAPTGDTYEQYF. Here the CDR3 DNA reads TGTGCCAGCAGTGCACCCACCGGGGACACCTACGAGCAGTACTTC.

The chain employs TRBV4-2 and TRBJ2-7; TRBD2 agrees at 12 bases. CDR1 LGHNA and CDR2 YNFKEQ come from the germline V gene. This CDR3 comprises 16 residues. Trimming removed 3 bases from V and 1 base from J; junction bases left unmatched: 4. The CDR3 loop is CASSHVLAGGSYEQYF. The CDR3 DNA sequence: TGTGCCAGCAGCCACGTACTAGCGGGGGGTTCCTACGAGCAGTACTTC.

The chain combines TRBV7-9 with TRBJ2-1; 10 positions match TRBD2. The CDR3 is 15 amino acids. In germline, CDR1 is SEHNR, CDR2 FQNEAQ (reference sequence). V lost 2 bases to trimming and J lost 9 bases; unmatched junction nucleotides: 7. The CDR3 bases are TGTGCCAGCAGCTTACCTAGCGGGAGTGGTGGTGAGCAGTTCTTC. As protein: CASSLPSGSGGEQFF.

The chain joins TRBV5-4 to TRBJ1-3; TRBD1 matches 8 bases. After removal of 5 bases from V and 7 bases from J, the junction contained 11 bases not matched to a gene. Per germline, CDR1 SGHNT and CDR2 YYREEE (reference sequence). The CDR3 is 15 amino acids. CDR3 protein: CASSHTGQGINTIYF. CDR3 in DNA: TGTGCCAGCAGTCATACTGGACAGGGTATCAACACCATATATTTT.

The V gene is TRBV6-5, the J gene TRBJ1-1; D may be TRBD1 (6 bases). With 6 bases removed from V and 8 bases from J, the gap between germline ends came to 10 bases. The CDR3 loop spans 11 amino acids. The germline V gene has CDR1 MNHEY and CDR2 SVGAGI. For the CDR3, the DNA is TGTGCCAGCAGCATCGGGACAGAAGCTTTCTTT. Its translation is CASSIGTEAFF.

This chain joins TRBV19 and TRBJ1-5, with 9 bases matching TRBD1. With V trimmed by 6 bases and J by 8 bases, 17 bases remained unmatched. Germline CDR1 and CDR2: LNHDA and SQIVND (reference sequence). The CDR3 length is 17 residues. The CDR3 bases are TGTGCCAGTAGCAATGCGGCCGGACAGGGGAATTTGGAGCCCCAGCATTTT. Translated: CASSNAAGQGNLEPQHF.

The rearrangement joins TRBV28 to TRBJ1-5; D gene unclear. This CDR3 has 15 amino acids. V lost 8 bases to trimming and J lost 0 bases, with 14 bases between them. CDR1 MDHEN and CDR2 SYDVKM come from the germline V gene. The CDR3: CASLREVYSNQPQHF. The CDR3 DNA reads TGTGCCAGCCTCCGGGAGGTTTATAGCAATCAGCCCCAGCATTTT.

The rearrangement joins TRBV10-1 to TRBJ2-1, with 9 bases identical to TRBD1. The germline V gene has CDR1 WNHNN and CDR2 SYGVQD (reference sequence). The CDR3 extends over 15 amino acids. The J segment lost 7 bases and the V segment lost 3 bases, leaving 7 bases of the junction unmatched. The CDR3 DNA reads TGCGCCAGCAGTGAAGGACAGGGGAGAAGGAATGAGCAGTTCTTC. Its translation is CASSEGQGRRNEQFF.

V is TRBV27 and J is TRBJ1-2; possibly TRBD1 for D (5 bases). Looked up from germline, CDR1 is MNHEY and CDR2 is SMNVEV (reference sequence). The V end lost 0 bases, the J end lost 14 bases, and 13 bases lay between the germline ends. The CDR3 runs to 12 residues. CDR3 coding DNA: TGTGCCAGCAGTTTATCAGGCAGGGAAGAGACCTTC. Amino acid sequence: CASSLSGREETF.